In this sample, the clone carrying this T cell receptor beta chain turned up a few times. Its antigen is not identified. Germline CDR1 is GTSNPN and CDR2 is SVGIG (reference sequence). The CDR3 is 13 residues long. V dropped 5 bases and J dropped 0 bases, with 10 bases sitting between them. TCR beta CDR3 region amplification was performed from RNA transcripts. With the HTBI primer set, the TCR CDR3 went through a first round of RT-PCR. TCRdb re-derived calls from the multiplex PCR reads in MiXCR, one entry per CDR3 protein. The sample consists of 530,000 or so distinct CDR3 sequences, roughly 15% of them appearing once. This sample was taken from a study of T cells in Graves' hyperthyroidism and ophthalmopathy. Study context: Pretreatment peripheral blood was obtained at initial diagnosis. General observations from the study: Classification by a 13 V-J model distinguished ophthalmopathy from stable hyperthyroidism. Most expanded thyroid clonotypes above 0.001 recurred in blood.

The sequence derives from a woman aged 18-29 years with Graves' ophthalmopathy. The J gene is TRBJ1-2, the V gene TRBV30; D might be TRBD1 (5 bases). Source material: blood. The DNA for the CDR3 is TGTGCCTGGGAACCGGGGGCTAACTATGGCTACACCTTC. Its protein product is CAWEPGANYGYTF.